This is a list of T cell receptor beta chains from one sample in a study of blood T cell repertoires in COVID-19. The data were produced by immunoSEQ multiplex PCR, yet TCRdb's version contains in-frame clones alone and is incomplete. This sample has some 330,000 clones, with around 86% found just once. The source material was PBMCs or T cells enriched from blood (not recorded which). These receptors were collected from a woman between 50 and 59 years old who had recovered from COVID-19. CDR3s leave out the opening cysteine and the closing phenylalanine or tryptophan.

J gene,V gene,CDR3 length,CDR3 protein
TRBJ1-1,TRBV5-1,12,ASSLAQGNTEAF
TRBJ1-1,TRBV20-1,9,SAYKNTEAF
TRBJ1-2,TRBV3-1/TRBV3-2,13,ASSYPGQVLSGYT
TRBJ2-7,TRBV3-1/TRBV3-2,17,ASSQDLSTRTGNGDEQY
TRBJ1-1,TRBV4-3,13,ASSQDHPGGLEAF
TRBJ1-6,TRBV5-6,11,ASSLVAGSPLH
TRBJ2-5,TRBV9,14,ASSVAGGGVKETQY
TRBJ2-3,TRBV7-8,15,ASSLTTSGRAGDTQY
TRBJ2-2,TRBV6-5,11,ASIRENTGELF
TRBJ2-1,TRBV18,11,ASSPPSINEQF
TRBJ2-7,TRBV30,14,AWSVSRTSFTYEQY
TRBJ1-2,TRBV6-2/TRBV6-3,11,ASSYSGSYGYT
TRBJ1-6,TRBV5-1,10,ASSLNSGPLH
TRBJ1-2,TRBV27,15,ASSLNARTGTDYGYT
TRBJ1-2,TRBV7-2,12,ASSSQGQGGGYT
TRBJ1-1,TRBV27,12,ASNAGAGNTEAF
TRBJ1-2,TRBV7-3,12,ASSLTGTGDGYT
TRBJ1-2,TRBV11-2,10,ASSFSHYGYT
TRBJ2-5,TRBV5-4,15,ASSLSGGGRRSETQY
TRBJ1-2,TRBV6-1,11,ASSEPVTYGYT
TRBJ1-6,TRBV7-3,14,ASSLNPPTGGSPLH
TRBJ1-1,TRBV6-5,12,ASIVQVLNTEAF
TRBJ1-5,TRBV19,11,ASTGAALWPQH
TRBJ2-2,TRBV9,13,ATSHGGSNTGELF
TRBJ1-6,TRBV5-1,14,ASRLARADGDSPLH
TRBJ2-7,TRBV9,14,ASSPHPLAGEFEQY